This TCR beta chain was sequenced in a study of T cell responses to AZD1222 COVID-19 vaccine. For the study at large: Analysis merged second doses at about 4 or about 12 weeks.

Libraries were prepared by immunoSEQ multiplex PCR; TCRdb keeps only in-frame clonotypes and omits some of them. The sample shows roughly 160,000 clones, around 93% of them seen only once. Per the germline V gene, CDR1 is SGHDN and CDR2 is FVKESK. The CDR3 is 16 residues long. The ends were cut back, 1 base at V and 1 base at J, with 12 bases in the middle. Findings of the study overall: At baseline, just five to seven AZD1222 recipients tested seropositive. After two AZD1222 doses, spike-specific TCR breadth and depth rose versus day 0.

Of note for this clone: The antigen remains undetermined.

Source: peripheral blood, taken on day 0 of AZD1222 vaccination. The rearrangement uses TRBV14 and TRBJ2-3; D remains ambiguous. This TCR derives from an adult in good health. CDR3 nucleotide sequence: TGTGCCAGCAGCCAAGTTGCCGGTTCTCGCACAGATACGCAGTATTTT. Translated, it gives CASSQVAGSRTDTQYF.